This TCR beta chain was documented in a study of T cell clonotyping in hematopoietic cell transplantation. V dropped 0 bases and J dropped 3 bases, with 15 bases sitting between them. Germline V lookup: CDR1 MDHEN, CDR2 SYDVKM. This CDR3 comprises 17 residues. Some clones are missing from TCRdb's copy, which holds only in-frame ones; the method was immunoSEQ multiplex PCR. The sample has about 4,700 clones; roughly 94% are singletons. The rearrangement uses TRBV28 and TRBJ1-5, with D possibly matching TRBD1 (5 bases). The clonotype comes from a male patient between 60 and 69 years old who had an allogeneic stem cell transplant from a related donor, so the T cells may come from the graft donor. Some clones in this sample may be carry-over from other donors' samples. Sequenced material: PBMCs, taken 180 days after allogeneic stem cell transplant. The CDR3 nucleotides are TGTGCCAGCAGTTTATGGATGGAGGCAGGGAACAATCAGCCCCAGCATTTT. Translating it yields CASSLWMEAGNNQPQHF.